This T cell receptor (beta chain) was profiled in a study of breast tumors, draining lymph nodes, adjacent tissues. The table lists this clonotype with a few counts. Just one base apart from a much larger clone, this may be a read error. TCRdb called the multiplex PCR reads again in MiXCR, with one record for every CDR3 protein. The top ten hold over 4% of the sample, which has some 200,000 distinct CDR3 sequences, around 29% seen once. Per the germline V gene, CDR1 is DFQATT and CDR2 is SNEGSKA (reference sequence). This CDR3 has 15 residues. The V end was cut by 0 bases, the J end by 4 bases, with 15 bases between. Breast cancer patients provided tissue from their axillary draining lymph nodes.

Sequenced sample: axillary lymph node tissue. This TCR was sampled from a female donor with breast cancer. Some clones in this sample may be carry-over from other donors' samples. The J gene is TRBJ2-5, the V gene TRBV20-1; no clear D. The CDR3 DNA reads TGCAGTGCTAGAGATGATCGTGGAATGGCAGAGACCCAGTACTTC. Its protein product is CSARDDRGMAETQYF.